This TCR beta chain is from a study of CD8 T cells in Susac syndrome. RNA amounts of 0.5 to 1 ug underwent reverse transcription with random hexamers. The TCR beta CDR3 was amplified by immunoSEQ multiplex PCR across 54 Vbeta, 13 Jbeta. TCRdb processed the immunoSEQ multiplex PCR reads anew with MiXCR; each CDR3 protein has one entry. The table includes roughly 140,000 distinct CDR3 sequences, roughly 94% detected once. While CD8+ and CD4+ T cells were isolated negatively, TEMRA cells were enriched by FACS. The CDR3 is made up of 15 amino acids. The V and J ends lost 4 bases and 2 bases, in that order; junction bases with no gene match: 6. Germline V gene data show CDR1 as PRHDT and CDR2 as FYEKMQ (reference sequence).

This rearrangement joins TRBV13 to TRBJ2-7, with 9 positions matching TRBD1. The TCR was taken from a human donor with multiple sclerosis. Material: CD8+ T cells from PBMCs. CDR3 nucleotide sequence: TGTGCCAGCAGCTCAACCGGGACAGGGACCTACGAGCAGTACTTC. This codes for CASSSTGTGTYEQYF.